This T cell receptor (beta chain) appears in the sequencing data of a study of T cell clonality in common variable immunodeficiency. There are many counts of this clone. The antigen is not known. With the read ending 3 residues before the CDR3 end, the germline J gene is used to fill in that end. Replacement immunoglobulin had been given to every CVID subject for at least one year. CVID subjects were neither ill nor on immunomodulatory or immunosuppressive medication at sampling. Donors gave about 5 to 8 ml heparinized peripheral whole blood. Study-level points and caveats: Common variable immunodeficiency TCR beta sequences reportedly had fewer deletions and N-nucleotide insertions.

Sequencing input was equivalent genomic DNA from CVID and controls. This table comes from immunoSEQ multiplex PCR, and its TCRdb copy is limited to in-frame clones, with some not included. The counts give over 30,000 clones, none of them seen only once; roughly 6.7% is held by the top ten. Germline CDR1 and CDR2: SGHTA and FQGNSA. The CDR3 sequence is 12 residues long. Trimming pared 6 bases from V and 0 bases from J, leaving 6 bases between. V and J are TRBV7-2 and TRBJ2-7; D not resolved. Sequenced input: peripheral blood mononuclear cells. The receptor was derived from a human donor with common variable immunodeficiency. The DNA read from the CDR3 is TGTGCCAGCAGTCCTCTCTCCTACGAG. Its protein product is CASSPLSYE. The whole CDR3 protein is CASSPLSYEQYF.